This TCR beta chain originates from a study of identifying expanded T cells in peripheral blood. This CDR3 has 15 amino acids. Trimming removed 5 bases from V and 9 bases from J, with 21 bases in between. CDR1 and CDR2 from the germline V gene are SGHAT and FQNNGV. About this clone: Antigen unknown.

Overall study results and limits: Variance in clone template counts between roughly 2-week samples significantly increased with total template count across all healthy donors.

Here immunoSEQ multiplex PCR was the method, and the copy in TCRdb shows in-frame clones only, minus some. Of over 65,000 clones in the sample, roughly 89% were seen once. The receptor was isolated from a person aged 18 to 70 in good health. The rearrangement joins TRBV11-2 to TRBJ2-3; a weak D match, TRBD2 (5 bases). Specimen: blood. The CDR3 protein is CASSPPGSGMGTQYF. For the CDR3, the DNA is TGTGCCAGCAGCCCCCCTGGTTCCGGGATGGGGACGCAGTATTTT.